The entry below gives a single T cell receptor beta chain sequence along with its context. Methods used by the authors: Amplification of reference gene primers provided the estimated nucleated cell counts. The method was immunoSEQ multiplex PCR; TCRdb's version includes in-frame clones alone and lacks a portion of them. Clonal size and the V and J genes are those of that table, whereas D and trimming came from the DNA. The sample lists over 250,000 clones; around 85% were seen once. This specimen belongs to a study of blood T cell repertoires in COVID-19. Whole-study context: COVID-19 samples, acute and convalescent, were from the United States, Italy and Spain. Sources were T cells, B-cell-depleted T cells, or PBMCs; the material itself was cDNA or gDNA.

This CDR3 spans 16 amino acids. Per the germline V gene, CDR1 is SEHNR and CDR2 is FQNEAQ (reference sequence). V dropped 4 bases and J dropped 7 bases, with 22 bases sitting between them. The V gene is TRBV7-9, the J gene TRBJ1-2; D is unclear. What was sequenced was peripheral blood. The clonotype comes from an older woman with acute or convalescent COVID-19. The CDR3 region has the DNA TGTGCCAGCAGCTCCCTCCGGACGGATAAACGGGGTGGCTACACCTTC. Translated: CASSSLRTDKRGGYTF.